The present TCR beta chain was sequenced within a study of T-cell memory formation after mild COVID-19. Whole-study results and caveats: Day 15 to 85 contracting clones showed balanced CD4/CD8; later expanders leaned CD4+.

Germline loops: CDR1 MDHEN, CDR2 SYDVKM. V lost 8 bases and J 7 bases, leaving 20 bases between the germline ends. The CDR3 loop spans 15 amino acids. 5'RACE, which relied on constant-segment primers, yielded TCR alpha and TCR beta cDNA libraries carrying sample barcodes and UMIs. One entry per CDR3 protein results from TCRdb running MiXCR on the 5' RACE reads. The repertoire holds approximately 340,000 distinct CDR3 sequences, with 13% as singletons. A remark on this clonotype: What it recognizes is unknown.

The V gene is TRBV28, the J gene TRBJ2-2, with D possibly matching TRBD2 (7 bases). The sequenced material came from PBMCs or a T cell subset sorted from them (not recorded which). This sequence originates from a man younger than 35 who had mild COVID-19 (a few samples of this study predate the infection). Cell type and time point are not known. CDR3 residues: CASSSGGGRGGELFF. The DNA of the CDR3 is TGTGCCAGCTCTTCTGGGGGGGGCCGTGGCGGGGAGCTGTTTTTT.